The clone carrying this T cell receptor beta chain was seen only once. Profiling relied on immunoSEQ multiplex PCR, and the TCRdb table lists in-frame clones only, not all of them. Here the sample spans about 160,000 clones, just over 95% being singletons. The sample belongs to a study of control samples from healthy donors and cancer patients. This TCR was sampled from a woman aged 25 to 39 in good health. What was sequenced was blood.

DNA for the CDR3: TGTGCCAGCGGGGGTCATCGGGAAGCTTTCTTT. Residues: CASGGHREAFF. The gene calls are TRBV28 and TRBJ1-1; maybe TRBD1 (5 bases). Per the germline V gene, CDR1 is MDHEN and CDR2 is SYDVKM. V lost 8 bases and J 8 bases, leaving 12 bases between the germline ends. This CDR3 has 11 residues.